This record looks at one T cell receptor (beta chain) sequence and its context. V dropped 6 bases and J dropped 5 bases, with 22 bases sitting between them. In germline, CDR1 is MNHEY, CDR2 SVGEGT. This CDR3 comprises 16 residues. Construction of the TCRbeta library involved unique molecular identifiers. TCRdb reanalysed the PCR reads using MiXCR and keeps one entry per CDR3 protein. The sample has around 600,000 distinct CDR3 sequences, roughly a tenth seen once. This sample is drawn from a study of T-cell reconstitution after alpha-beta-depleted transplantation in children. The V call is TRBV6-2 or TRBV6-3, the J call TRBJ2-5; the D gene is possibly TRBD2 (7 bases). This specimen consisted of PBMCs from the stem cell graft donor, obtained from the stem cell graft. The sequence was collected from a human donor who donated a stem cell graft to a child with acute myeloid leukemia. DNA for the CDR3: TGTGCCAGCAGGGCCCCGTTTCGGGGGGCTGGCGAGACCCAGTACTTC. Residues: CASRAPFRGAGETQYF.